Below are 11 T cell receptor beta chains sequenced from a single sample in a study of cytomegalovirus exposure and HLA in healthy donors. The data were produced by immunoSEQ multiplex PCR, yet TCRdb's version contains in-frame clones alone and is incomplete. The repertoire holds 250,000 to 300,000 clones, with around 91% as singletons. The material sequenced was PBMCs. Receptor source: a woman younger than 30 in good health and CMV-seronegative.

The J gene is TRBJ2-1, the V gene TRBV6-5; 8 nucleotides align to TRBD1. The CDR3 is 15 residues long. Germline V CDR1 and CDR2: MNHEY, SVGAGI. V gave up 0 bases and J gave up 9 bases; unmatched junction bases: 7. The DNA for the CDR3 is TGTGCCAGCAGTTACTCGCAGGGGGCCGTGGGTGAGCAGTTCTTC. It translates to CASSYSQGAVGEQFF.

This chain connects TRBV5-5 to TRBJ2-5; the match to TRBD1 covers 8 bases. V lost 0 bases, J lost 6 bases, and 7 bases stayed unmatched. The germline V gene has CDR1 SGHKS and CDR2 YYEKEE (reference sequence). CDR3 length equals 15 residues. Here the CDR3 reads CASSLGRTGMQTQYF. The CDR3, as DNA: TGTGCCAGCAGCTTGGGACGGACAGGGATGCAGACCCAGTACTTC.

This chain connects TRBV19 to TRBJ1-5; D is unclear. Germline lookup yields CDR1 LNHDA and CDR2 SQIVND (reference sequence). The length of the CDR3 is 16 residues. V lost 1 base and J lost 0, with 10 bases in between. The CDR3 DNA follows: TGTGCCAGTAGTATAGTACCCTCCTATAGCAATCAGCCCCAGCATTTT. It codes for CASSIVPSYSNQPQHF.

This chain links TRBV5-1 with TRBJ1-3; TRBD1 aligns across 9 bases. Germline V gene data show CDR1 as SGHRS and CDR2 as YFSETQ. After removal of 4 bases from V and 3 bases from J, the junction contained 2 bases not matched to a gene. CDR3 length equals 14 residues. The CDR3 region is CASSVTGGGNTIYF. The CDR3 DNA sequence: TGCGCCAGCAGCGTGACAGGGGGTGGAAACACCATATATTTT.

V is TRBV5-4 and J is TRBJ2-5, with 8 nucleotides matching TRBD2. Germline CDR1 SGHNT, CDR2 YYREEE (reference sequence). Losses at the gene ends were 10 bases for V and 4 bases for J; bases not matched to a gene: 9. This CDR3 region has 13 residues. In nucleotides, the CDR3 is TGTGCCGCCGCGGGGGGCCGGGGAGAGACCCAGTACTTC. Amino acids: CAAAGGRGETQYF.

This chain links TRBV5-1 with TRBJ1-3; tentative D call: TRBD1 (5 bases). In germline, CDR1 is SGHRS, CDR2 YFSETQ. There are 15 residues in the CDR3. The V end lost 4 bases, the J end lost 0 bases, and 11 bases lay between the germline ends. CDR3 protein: CASSVDSSSGNTIYF. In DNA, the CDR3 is TGCGCCAGCAGCGTAGACAGCTCCTCTGGAAACACCATATATTTT.

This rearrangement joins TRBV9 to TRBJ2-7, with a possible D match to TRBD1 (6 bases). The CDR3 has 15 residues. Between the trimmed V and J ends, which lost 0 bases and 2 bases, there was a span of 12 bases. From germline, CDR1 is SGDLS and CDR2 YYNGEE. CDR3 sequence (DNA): TGTGCCAGCAGCGTAGGCGATGGGACAACCTACGAGCAGTACTTC. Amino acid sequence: CASSVGDGTTYEQYF.

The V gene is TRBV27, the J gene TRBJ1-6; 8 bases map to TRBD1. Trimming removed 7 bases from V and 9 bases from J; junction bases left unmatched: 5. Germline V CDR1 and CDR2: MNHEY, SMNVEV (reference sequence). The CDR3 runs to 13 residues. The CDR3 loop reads CASTTGEGSPLHF. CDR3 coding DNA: TGTGCCAGCACGACAGGGGAAGGTTCACCCCTCCACTTT.

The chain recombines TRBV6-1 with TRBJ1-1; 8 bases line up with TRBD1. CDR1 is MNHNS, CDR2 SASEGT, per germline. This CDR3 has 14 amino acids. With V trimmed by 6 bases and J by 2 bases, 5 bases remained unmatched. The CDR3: CASRSGQDNTEAFF. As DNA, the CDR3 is TGTGCCAGCAGGTCGGGACAGGATAACACTGAAGCTTTCTTT.

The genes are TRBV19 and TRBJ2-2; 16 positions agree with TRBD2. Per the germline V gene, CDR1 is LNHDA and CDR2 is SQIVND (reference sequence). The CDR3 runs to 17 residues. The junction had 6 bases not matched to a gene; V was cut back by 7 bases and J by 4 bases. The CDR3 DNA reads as TGTGCCAGTATGGGACTAGCGGGGGGGCTCTTCACCGGGGAGCTGTTTTTT. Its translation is CASMGLAGGLFTGELFF.

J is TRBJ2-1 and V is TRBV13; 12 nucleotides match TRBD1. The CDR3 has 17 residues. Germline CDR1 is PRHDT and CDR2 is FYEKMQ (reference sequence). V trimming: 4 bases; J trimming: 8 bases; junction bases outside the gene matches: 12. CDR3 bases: TGTGCCAGCAGCTCGACGTACGAGGGACAGGGGGCGTATGAGCAGTTCTTC. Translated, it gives CASSSTYEGQGAYEQFF.